This T cell receptor beta chain was found in a study of shared clonotypes between healthy human individuals. Profiled with immunoSEQ multiplex PCR; TCRdb holds only in-frame clones, not every one. The table has approximately 2,000,000 clones, 93% seen once. This CDR3 is built from 17 residues. CDR1 is MDHEN, CDR2 SYDVKM, per germline. Trimming cost V 5 bases and J 5 bases, with 24 bases left between them. Naive CD8 cells were CD45RO-negative, positively selected for CCR7, excluding terminally differentiated effector memory CD45RA+ cells. This chain links TRBV28 with TRBJ2-5, with a weak D call TRBD2 (5 bases). The receptor was isolated from a man between 18 and 35 years old in good health. Some clones in this sample may be carry-over from other donors' samples. The specimen was naive CD8+ T cells from PBMCs. The CDR3 protein is CASSPFAVRVWRETQYF. The CDR3 DNA is TGTGCCAGCAGTCCTTTTGCCGTCCGAGTATGGAGGGAGACCCAGTACTTC. The full variable domain, rest sourced from reference TRBV28 and TRBJ2-5, is DVKVTQSSRYLVKRTGEKVFLECVQDMDHENMFWYRQDPGLGLRLIYFSYDVKMKEKGDIPEGYSVSREKKERFSLILESASTNQTSMYLCASSPFAVRVWRETQYFGPGTRLLVL.